The 8 T cell receptor beta chains listed next were all sequenced from one sample in a study of STAT3 mutations in large granular lymphocyte leukemia (dated by TCRdb to between 2017 and 2020). The study at large found these results: At least one immunodominant TCRbeta clonotype was present in every T-LGLL patient, and multiple immunodominant subclonotypes appeared in about half of the T-LGLL patients.

Receptors were amplified or captured by the immunoSEQ multiplex PCR assay. TCRdb provides this immuneACCESS table in a form limited to in-frame rearrangements. Some clones are lacking; in checked studies, under half of them reflect an unresolved V gene, and why the rest are absent is not known. The sample includes approximately 42,000 clones, with 81% observed a single time. The top ten clones comprise 0.4% to 0.55% of the sample. These receptors' targets are unknown. Sequenced input: PBMCs. The origin of the receptors is a human donor with T large granular lymphocyte leukemia. Some clones in this sample may be carry-over from other donors' samples.

The genes are TRBV11-2 and TRBJ2-7, with TRBD1 matching 7 bases. There are 14 residues in the CDR3. Trimming at V came to 5 bases and at J to 4 bases, leaving 8 bases not matched to a gene. Germline V gene lookup returns CDR1 SGHAT and CDR2 FQNNGV. CDR3 in amino acids: CASSRLRGQYEQYF. The CDR3 bases are TGTGCCAGCAGCCGCCTGAGGGGGCAGTACGAGCAGTACTTC.

The chain employs TRBV18 and TRBJ2-5; D perhaps matches TRBD1 (6 bases). V lost 5 bases and J 1 base, leaving 17 bases between the germline ends. There are 16 residues in the CDR3. Germline values: CDR1 KGHSH, CDR2 LQKENI. The CDR3 region is CASSDFGQLVQETQYF. Here the CDR3 DNA reads TGTGCCAGCTCAGACTTCGGACAGTTAGTCCAAGAGACCCAGTACTTC.

This clone has just a few counts. V and J are TRBV4-3 and TRBJ1-5; D uncertain. Germline V gene lookup returns CDR1 LGHNA and CDR2 YSLEER. Trimming removed 0 bases at V and 6 bases at J, with 15 bases between. This CDR3 comprises 16 residues. CDR3 sequence: CASSQEWQMAGQPQHF. CDR3 DNA sequence: TGCGCCAGCAGCCAAGAGTGGCAGATGGCAGGTCAGCCCCAGCATTTT.

This rearrangement joins TRBV4-1 to TRBJ1-6; no reliable D call. Germline values: CDR1 MGHRA, CDR2 YSYEKL. With 1 base removed from V and 7 bases from J, the gap between germline ends came to 20 bases. This CDR3 has 18 residues. The CDR3 DNA is TGCGCCAGCAGCCAAGGACATGGTTCGGGAACGTTGAATTCACCCCTCCACTTT. It encodes CASSQGHGSGTLNSPLHF.

Here the CDR3 DNA reads TGTGCCAGCAGGGGACAGGGAATGTGGGGGACCCAGTACTTC. Translating it yields CASRGQGMWGTQYF. The chain employs TRBV27 and TRBJ2-5, with 9 positions matching TRBD1. The V and J ends lost 6 bases and 7 bases, in that order; junction bases with no gene match: 9. CDR1 MNHEY and CDR2 SMNVEV come from the germline V gene (reference sequence). The CDR3 spans 14 residues.

The V and J genes are TRBV18 and TRBJ1-3; no clear D. V lost 5 bases, J lost 0 bases, and 14 bases lay in between. From germline, CDR1 is KGHSH and CDR2 LQKENI. The CDR3 has 16 residues. This CDR3 is CASSSSTPISGNTIYF. CDR3 in DNA: TGTGCCAGCTCATCAAGCACACCCATCTCTGGAAACACCATATATTTT.

This chain joins TRBV5-1 and TRBJ2-3; D is ambiguous. CDR3 size: 13 residues. Trimming stripped 4 bases from V and 4 bases from J, with 10 bases between. Per germline, CDR1 SGHRS and CDR2 YFSETQ. This CDR3 reads CASSPQQADTQYF. As DNA, the CDR3 is TGCGCCAGCAGCCCACAACAAGCAGATACGCAGTATTTT.

This chain uses TRBV5-1 with TRBJ2-2; D might be TRBD1 (6 bases). V lost 6 bases and J 0 bases, leaving 12 bases between the germline ends. The CDR3 loop spans 15 amino acids. The germline V gene has CDR1 SGHRS and CDR2 YFSETQ. CDR3 bases: TGCGCCAGCATGAAGGGACATACGAACACCGGGGAGCTGTTTTTT. This encodes CASMKGHTNTGELFF.